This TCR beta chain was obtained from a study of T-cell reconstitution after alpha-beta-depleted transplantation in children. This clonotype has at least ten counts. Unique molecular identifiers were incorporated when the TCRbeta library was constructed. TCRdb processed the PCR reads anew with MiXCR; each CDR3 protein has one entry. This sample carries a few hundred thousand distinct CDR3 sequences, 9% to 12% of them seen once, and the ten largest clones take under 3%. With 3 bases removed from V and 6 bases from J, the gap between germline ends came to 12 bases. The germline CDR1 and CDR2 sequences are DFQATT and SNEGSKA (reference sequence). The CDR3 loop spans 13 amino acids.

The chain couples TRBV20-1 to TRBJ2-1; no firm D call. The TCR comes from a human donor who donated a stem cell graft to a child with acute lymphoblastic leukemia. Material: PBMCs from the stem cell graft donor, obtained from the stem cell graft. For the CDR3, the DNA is TGCAGTGCTAGGCTGCCGTTAGCCAATGAGCAGTTCTTC. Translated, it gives CSARLPLANEQFF.